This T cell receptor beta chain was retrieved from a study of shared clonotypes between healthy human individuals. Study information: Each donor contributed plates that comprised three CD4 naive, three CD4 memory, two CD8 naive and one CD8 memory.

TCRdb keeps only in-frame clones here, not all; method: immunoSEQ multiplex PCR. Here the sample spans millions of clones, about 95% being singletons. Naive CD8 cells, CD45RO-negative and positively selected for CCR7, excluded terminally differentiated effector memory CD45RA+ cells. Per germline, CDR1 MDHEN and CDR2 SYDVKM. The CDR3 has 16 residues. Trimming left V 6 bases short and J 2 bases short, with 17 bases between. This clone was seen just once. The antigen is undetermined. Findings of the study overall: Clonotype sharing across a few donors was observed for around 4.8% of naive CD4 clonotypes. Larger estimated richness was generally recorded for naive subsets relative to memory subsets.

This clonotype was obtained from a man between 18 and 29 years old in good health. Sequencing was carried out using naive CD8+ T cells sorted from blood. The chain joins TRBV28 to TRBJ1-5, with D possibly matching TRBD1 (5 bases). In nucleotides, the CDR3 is TGTGCCAGCAGAATAACAGGTATGGGTGGCAATCAGCCCCAGCATTTT. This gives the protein CASRITGMGGNQPQHF.